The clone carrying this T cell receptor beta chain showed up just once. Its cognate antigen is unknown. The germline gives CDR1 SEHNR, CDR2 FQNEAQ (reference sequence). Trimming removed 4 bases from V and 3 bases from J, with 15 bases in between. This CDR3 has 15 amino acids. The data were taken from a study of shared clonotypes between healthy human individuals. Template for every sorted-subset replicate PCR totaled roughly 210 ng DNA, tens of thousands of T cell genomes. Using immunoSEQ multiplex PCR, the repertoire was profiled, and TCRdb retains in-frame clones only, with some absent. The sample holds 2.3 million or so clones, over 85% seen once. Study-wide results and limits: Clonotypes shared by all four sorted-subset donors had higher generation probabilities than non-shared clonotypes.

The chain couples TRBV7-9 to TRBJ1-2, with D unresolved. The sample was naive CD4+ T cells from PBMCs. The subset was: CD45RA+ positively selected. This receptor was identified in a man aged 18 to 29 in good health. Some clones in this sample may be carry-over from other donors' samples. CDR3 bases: TGTGCCAGCAGCTCGGGTCCCGTGGACTACTATGGCTACACCTTC. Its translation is CASSSGPVDYYGYTF.